This T cell receptor beta chain appears in the sequencing data of a study of blood T cells in healthy people across ages. Comment on this clonotype: Just one base apart from a much larger clone, this may be a read error.

Per the germline V gene, CDR1 is MNHEY and CDR2 is SVGEGT. V lost 8 bases and J lost 5, with 16 bases in between. CDR3 length: 13 amino acids. The use of a sample-barcoded 5' primer and a J-beta primer mix characterized a second PCR of roughly 7 to 12 cycles. Each CDR3 protein is one row after TCRdb ran MiXCR on the 5' RACE reads. The sample carries approximately 850,000 distinct CDR3 sequences, 40% to 50% recorded once. This receptor was obtained from a man in his sixties in good health. The chain employs TRBV6-2 or TRBV6-3 and TRBJ2-7; the D gene is possibly TRBD1 (6 bases). What was sequenced was blood. This CDR3 is CASGWQGTNEQYF. The CDR3 DNA reads TGTGCCAGCGGGTGGCAGGGGACCAACGAGCAGTACTTC.